This T cell receptor (beta chain) comes out of a study of T-cell memory formation after mild COVID-19. The length of the CDR3 is 18 residues. Trimming removed 0 bases from V and 4 bases from J; junction bases left unmatched: 7. Germline values: CDR1 MNHEY, CDR2 SVGEGT. Whole-study findings and limits: Later expanders leaned toward CD4+, whereas clones contracting from day 15 to 85 were balanced CD4/CD8. Prior to infection, memory already included some responding clones, suggesting cross-reactive memory joined.

Barcoded TCR alpha and TCR beta cDNA libraries with UMIs came from 5'RACE using constant-segment primers. One entry per CDR3 protein, called by TCRdb with MiXCR from the 5' RACE reads. The data contain around 140,000 distinct CDR3 sequences, 20% to 25% of them singletons. This clonotype was recorded a few times. Its antigen remains unidentified. The gene calls are TRBV6-2 or TRBV6-3 and TRBJ2-1, with 12 bases aligning to TRBD2. The TCR sequence derives from an adult woman who had mild COVID-19 (a few samples of this study predate the infection). Cell type and time point are not known. The sequencing sample was made of PBMCs or a T cell subset sorted from them (not recorded which). CDR3 bases: TGTGCCAGCAGTTACTCGCTACGAGGGACTAGCGGGTACAATGAGCAGTTCTTC. It specifies CASSYSLRGTSGYNEQFF.